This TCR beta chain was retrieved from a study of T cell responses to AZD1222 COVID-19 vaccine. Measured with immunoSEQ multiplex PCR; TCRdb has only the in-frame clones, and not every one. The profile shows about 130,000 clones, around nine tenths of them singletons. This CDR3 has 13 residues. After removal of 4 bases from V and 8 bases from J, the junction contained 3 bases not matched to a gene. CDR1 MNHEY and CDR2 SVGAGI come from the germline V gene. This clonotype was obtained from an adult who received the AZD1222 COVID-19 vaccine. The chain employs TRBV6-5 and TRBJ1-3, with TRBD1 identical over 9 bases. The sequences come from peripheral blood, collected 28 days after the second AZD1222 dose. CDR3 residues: CASSSQGADTIYF. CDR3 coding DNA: TGTGCCAGCAGTTCACAGGGGGCTGACACCATATATTTT.